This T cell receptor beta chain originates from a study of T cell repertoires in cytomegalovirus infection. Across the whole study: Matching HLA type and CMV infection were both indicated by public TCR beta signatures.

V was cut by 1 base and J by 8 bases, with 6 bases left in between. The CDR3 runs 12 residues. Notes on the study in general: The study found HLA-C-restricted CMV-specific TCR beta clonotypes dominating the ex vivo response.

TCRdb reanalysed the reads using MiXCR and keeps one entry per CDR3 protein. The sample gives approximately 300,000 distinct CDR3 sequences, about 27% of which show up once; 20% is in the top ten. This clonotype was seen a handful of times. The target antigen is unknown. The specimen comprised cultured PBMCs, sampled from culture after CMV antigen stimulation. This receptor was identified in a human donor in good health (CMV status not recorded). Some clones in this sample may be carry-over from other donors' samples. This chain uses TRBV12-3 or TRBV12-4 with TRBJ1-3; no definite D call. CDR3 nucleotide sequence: TGTGCCAGCAGTTTAGAGGTCTACACCATATATTTT. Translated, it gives CASSLEVYTIYF.